The source of this T cell receptor (beta chain) is a study of response to subunit inactivated influenza vaccine. TCRdb used MiXCR to reprocess the RT-PCR reads, holding one entry per CDR3 protein. The table includes roughly 780,000 distinct CDR3 sequences, 18% detected once. V was shortened by 0 bases and J by 5 bases, with 14 bases between the two germline ends. The CDR3 is 16 residues long. Germline lookup yields CDR1 MGHRA and CDR2 YSYEKL. This TCR derives from a man aged 45 to 65 who received an inactivated influenza vaccine. Sequencing used PBMCs from blood, obtained more than 4 days after vaccination. The chain carries TRBV4-1 and TRBJ1-5; D is possibly TRBD1 (5 bases). The CDR3 region is CASSQDLAGLYQPQHF. CDR3 bases: TGCGCCAGCAGCCAAGATCTGGCAGGGTTATATCAGCCCCAGCATTTT.